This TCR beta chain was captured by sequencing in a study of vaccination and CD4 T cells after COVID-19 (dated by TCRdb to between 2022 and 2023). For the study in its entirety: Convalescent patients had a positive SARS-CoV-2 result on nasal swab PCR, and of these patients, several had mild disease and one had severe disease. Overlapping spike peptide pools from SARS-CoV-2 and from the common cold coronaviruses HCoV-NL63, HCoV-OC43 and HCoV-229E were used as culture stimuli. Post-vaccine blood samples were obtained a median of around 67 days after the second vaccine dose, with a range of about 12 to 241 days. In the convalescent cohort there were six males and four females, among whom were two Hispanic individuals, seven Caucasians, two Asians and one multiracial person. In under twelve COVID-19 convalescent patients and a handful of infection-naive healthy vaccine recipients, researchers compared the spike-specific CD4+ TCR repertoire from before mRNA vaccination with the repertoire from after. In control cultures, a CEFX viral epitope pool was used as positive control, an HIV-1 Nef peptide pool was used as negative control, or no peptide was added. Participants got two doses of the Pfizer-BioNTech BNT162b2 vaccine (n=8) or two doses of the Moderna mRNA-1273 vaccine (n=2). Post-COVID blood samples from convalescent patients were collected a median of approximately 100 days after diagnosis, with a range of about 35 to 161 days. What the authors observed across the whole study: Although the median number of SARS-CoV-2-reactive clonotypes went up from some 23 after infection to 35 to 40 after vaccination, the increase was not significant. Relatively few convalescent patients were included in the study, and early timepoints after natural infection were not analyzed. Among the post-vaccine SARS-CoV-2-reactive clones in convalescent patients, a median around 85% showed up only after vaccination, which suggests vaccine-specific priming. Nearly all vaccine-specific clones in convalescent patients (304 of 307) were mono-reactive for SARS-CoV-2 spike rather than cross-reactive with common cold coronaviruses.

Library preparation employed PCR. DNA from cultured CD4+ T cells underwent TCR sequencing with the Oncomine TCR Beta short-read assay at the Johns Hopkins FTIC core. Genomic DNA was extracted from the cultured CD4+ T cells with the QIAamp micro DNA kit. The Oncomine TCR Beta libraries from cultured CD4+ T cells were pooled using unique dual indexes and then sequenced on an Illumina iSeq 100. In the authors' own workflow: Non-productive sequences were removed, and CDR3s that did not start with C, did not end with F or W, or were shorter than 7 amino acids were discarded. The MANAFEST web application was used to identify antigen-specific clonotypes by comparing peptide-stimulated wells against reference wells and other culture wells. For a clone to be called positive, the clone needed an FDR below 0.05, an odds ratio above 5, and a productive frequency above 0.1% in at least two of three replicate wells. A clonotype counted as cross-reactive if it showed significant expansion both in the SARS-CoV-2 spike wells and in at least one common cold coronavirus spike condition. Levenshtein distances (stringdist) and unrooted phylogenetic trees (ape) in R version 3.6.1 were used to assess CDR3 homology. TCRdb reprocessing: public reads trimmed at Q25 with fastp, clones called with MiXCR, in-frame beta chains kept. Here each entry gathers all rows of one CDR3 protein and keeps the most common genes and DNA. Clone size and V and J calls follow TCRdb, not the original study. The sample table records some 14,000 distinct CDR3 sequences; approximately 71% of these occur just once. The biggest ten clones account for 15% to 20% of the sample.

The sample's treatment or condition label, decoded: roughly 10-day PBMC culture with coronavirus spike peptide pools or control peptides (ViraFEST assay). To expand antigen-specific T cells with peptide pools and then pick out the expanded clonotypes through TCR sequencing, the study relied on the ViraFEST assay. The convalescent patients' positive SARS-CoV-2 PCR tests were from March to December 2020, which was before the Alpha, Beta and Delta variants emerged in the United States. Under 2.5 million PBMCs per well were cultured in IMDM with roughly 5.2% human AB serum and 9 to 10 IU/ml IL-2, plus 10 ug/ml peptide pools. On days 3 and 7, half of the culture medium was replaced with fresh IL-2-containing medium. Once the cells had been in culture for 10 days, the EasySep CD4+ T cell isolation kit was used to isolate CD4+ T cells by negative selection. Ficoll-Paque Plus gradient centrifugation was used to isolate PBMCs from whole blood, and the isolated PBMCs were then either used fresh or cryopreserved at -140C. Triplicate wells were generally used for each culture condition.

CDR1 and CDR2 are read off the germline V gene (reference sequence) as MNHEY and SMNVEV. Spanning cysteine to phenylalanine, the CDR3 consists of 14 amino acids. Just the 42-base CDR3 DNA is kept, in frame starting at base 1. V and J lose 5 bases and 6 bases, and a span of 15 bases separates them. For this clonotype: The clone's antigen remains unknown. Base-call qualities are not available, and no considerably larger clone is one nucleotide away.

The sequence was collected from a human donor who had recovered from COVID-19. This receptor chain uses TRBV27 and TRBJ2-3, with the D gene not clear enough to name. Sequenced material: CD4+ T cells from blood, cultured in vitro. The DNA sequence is TGTGCCAGCAGTCTCAAAGCCCCGGACGATACGCAGTATTTT. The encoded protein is CASSLKAPDDTQYF.